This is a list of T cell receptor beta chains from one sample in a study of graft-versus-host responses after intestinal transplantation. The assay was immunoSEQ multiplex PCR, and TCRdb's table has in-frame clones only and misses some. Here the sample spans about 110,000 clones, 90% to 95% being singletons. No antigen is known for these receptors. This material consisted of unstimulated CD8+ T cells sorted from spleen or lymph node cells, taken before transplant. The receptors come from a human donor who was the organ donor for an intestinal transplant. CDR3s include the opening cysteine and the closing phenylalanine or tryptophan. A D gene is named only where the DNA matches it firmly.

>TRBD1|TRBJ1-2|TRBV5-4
CASSWASTGSYGYTF
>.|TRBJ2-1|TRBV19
CASSIWDNEQFF
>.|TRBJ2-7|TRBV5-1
CASSLKPLRYLLDEQYF
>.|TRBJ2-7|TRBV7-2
CASSFGPSYEQYF
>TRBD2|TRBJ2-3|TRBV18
CASSLREGTDTQYF
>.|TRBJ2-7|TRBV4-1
CASSQEWRGSYEQYF
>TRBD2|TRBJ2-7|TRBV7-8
CASSSLAAYEQYF
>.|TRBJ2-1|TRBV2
CASTFRDNEQFF
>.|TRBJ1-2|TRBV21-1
CASSKEGLDYGYTF
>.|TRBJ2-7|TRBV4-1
CASSQEPKGDSEQYF
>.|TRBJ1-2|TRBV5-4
CASSDTGNYGYTF
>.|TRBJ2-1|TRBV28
CATRPGGLAEQFF
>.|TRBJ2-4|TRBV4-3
CASSHWRPRAKNIQYF
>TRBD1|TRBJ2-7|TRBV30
CAWSVTGVGEQYF
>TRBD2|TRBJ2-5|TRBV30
CAWSLAGWETQYF
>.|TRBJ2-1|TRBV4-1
CASSRIYNEQFF
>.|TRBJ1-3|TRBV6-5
CASSTGPGNTIYF
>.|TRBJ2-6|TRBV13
CASSPTTTGAGANVLTF
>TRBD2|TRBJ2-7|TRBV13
CASSPGTRGYEQYF
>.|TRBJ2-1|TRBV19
CASSIVRLSYNEQFF
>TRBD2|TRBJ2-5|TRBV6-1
CASSELAGEWFQETQYF
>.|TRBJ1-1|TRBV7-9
CASSSTPRIGVMNTEAFF
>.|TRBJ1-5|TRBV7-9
CASSSGQNQPQHF
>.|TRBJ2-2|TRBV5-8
CASSLMPNTGELFF
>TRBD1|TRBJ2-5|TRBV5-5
CASSQRQGALETQYF
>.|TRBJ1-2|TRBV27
CASSLFGFGYGYTF
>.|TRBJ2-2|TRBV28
CASSSLDLRSGELFF
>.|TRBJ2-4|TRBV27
CASSLQGAKNIQYF
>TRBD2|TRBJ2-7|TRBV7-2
CASSLKGAGLAGGEQYF
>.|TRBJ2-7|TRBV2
CASSIGYEQYF
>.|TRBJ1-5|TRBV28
CASSLKQPNQPQHF
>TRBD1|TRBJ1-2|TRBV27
CASTPGAGGYGYTF
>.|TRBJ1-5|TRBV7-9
CASSSDNLVQPQHF